This TCR beta chain comes out of a study of response to subunit inactivated influenza vaccine. CDR3 length: 15 residues. Per the germline V gene, CDR1 is SGHKS and CDR2 is YYEKEE (reference sequence). V was cut by 4 bases and J by 3 bases, with 14 bases left in between. Each CDR3 protein gets one entry after TCRdb re-called the RT-PCR reads with MiXCR. Altogether just under 550,000 distinct CDR3 sequences are present, around 25% being singletons, with the ten largest covering roughly 2.8%. This sample was also put to use in a study of T cells expressing NK-cell markers. That study reports: TCR beta cDNA was generated via 5'RACE template switching incorporating UMIs.

The TCR comes from a man in his fifties or sixties who received an inactivated influenza vaccine. V gene TRBV5-5 combines with J gene TRBJ2-1, with D perhaps assigned TRBD1 or TRBD2 (7 bases each). This material consisted of CD4+ T cells sorted from PBMCs, taken less than 13 days after vaccination. The CDR3 nucleotides read TGTGCCAGCAGCCTACAGGGGACTATCTACAATGAGCAGTTCTTC. Residues: CASSLQGTIYNEQFF.